The 15 T cell receptor beta chains given below trace back to one sample, sequenced in a study of cytomegalovirus exposure and HLA in healthy donors. The PCR used 60 Vbeta and 13 Jbeta primers. TCRdb keeps only in-frame clones here, not all; method: immunoSEQ multiplex PCR. Here the sample spans more than 75,000 clones, 79% being singletons. Sequenced material: PBMCs. All receptors derive from a man aged 25 to 40 in good health and CMV-seronegative.

The chain uses TRBV9 and TRBJ2-5; unclear D gene. The CDR3 spans 13 residues. CDR1 is SGDLS, CDR2 YYNGEE, per germline. V was shortened by 0 bases and J by 3 bases, with 6 bases between the two germline ends. The CDR3 DNA sequence: TGTGCCAGCAGCGTAGAAGGAGAAGAGACCCAGTACTTC. Protein sequence: CASSVEGEETQYF.

As to this clone: One end of the junction varies from germline; a read error may be responsible. The V gene is TRBV4-3, the J gene TRBJ1-2; possible D gene TRBD1, 5 bases. The CDR3 has 14 residues. The germline V gene has CDR1 LGHNA and CDR2 YSLEER. CDR3 loop: CASSQDSGVKGYPF. The DNA for the CDR3 is TGCGCCAGCAGCCAAGATTCGGGGGTGAAGGGCTACCCCTTC.

On this clone itself: One end of the junction varies from germline; a read error may be responsible. This rearrangement joins TRBV6-6 to TRBJ2-3; 9 nucleotides align to TRBD2. CDR3 length equals 16 residues. Germline values: CDR1 MNHNY, CDR2 SVGAGI (reference sequence). The CDR3 bases are TGTGCCCGCAGCCCTTACCTAGCGGGGAGCACAGATACGCAGTATTTT. Protein product: CARSPYLAGSTDTQYF.

This clone has just one count. V is TRBV6-5 and J is TRBJ2-3; maybe TRBD2 (6 bases). Trimming took 8 bases from V and 1 from J, leaving 13 bases between them. This CDR3 is 14 amino acids long. Germline-derived CDR1 and CDR2 are MNHEY and SVGAGI. The CDR3 here is CASRSPGGTDTQYF. DNA for the CDR3: TGTGCCAGCCGATCTCCGGGGGGCACAGATACGCAGTATTTT.

The rearrangement links TRBV7-9 to TRBJ2-2, with 9 nucleotides matching TRBD1. The CDR3 length is 16 residues. Germline loops: CDR1 SEHNR, CDR2 FQNEAQ (reference sequence). The V segment lost 5 bases and the J segment 3 bases; nucleotides outside the gene matches: 7. This chain's CDR3 is CASSNLWTGDTGELFF. CDR3 nucleotides: TGTGCCAGCAGCAATTTATGGACAGGGGACACCGGGGAGCTGTTTTTT.

The rearrangement links TRBV5-6 to TRBJ2-7, with D perhaps matching TRBD1 (6 bases). V lost 3 bases, J lost 2 bases, and 18 bases lay in between. CDR1 is SGHDT and CDR2 is YYEEEE in the germline V gene. The CDR3 length is 16 residues. The CDR3 coding sequence is TGTGCCAGCAGCTCTTTAATTATTGGACAGACCTACGAGCAGTACTTC. It translates to CASSSLIIGQTYEQYF.

The gene calls are TRBV11-3 and TRBJ2-1; tentatively, D is TRBD2 (6 bases). The germline CDR1 and CDR2 sequences are SGHNT and YENEEA. V dropped 4 bases and J dropped 1 base, with 11 bases sitting between them. This CDR3 comprises 15 residues. The CDR3: CASSSESGSYNEQFF. For the CDR3, the DNA is TGTGCCAGCAGCTCAGAAAGCGGGTCCTACAATGAGCAGTTCTTC.

This chain uses TRBV2 with TRBJ2-3, with a weak D call TRBD1 (7 bases). The CDR3 runs to 14 residues. The V gene lost 10 bases and the J gene lost 4 bases, with 18 bases spanning the gap. CDR1 and CDR2 (germline): SNHLY, FYNNEI. This CDR3 reads CATHRGGAADTQYF. For the CDR3, the DNA is TGTGCCACCCACAGGGGAGGAGCCGCAGATACGCAGTATTTT.

V and J are TRBV4-1 and TRBJ2-2; D is undetermined. The CDR3 is made up of 13 amino acids. CDR1 and CDR2 from the germline V gene are MGHRA and YSYEKL. Trimming removed 2 bases at V and 5 bases at J, with 6 bases between. This CDR3 is CASSQPLTGELFF. CDR3 nucleotides: TGCGCCAGCAGCCAACCACTGACCGGGGAGCTGTTTTTT.

The gene calls are TRBV14 and TRBJ2-7; 8 nucleotides line up with TRBD2. This CDR3 comprises 15 residues. Germline-derived CDR1 and CDR2 are SGHDN and FVKESK. Trimming cost V 3 bases and J 6 bases; bases outside gene matches: 10. The CDR3 DNA reads as TGTGCCAGCAGCCAGGTTCGGGGGGGACGGGGCGAGCAGTACTTC. Residues: CASSQVRGGRGEQYF.

The chain carries TRBV5-6 and TRBJ2-5; tentatively, D is TRBD1 (6 bases). The DNA end is more similar to TRBJ2-7, so the J call may be wrong. CDR1 and CDR2 (germline): SGHDT, YYEEEE. CDR3 size: 13 residues. The CDR3 loop reads CASSVGQNYEQYF. CDR3 bases: TGTGCCAGCAGCGTAGGACAGAACTACGAGCAGTACTTC.

This clone was counted only a few times. The V gene is TRBV27, the J gene TRBJ2-6; D ambiguous. CDR1 is MNHEY, CDR2 SMNVEV, per germline (reference sequence). The V gene lost 6 bases and the J gene lost 3 bases, with 6 bases spanning the gap. This CDR3 is built from 13 residues. The CDR3 DNA sequence: TGTGCCAGCAGCCGGGTTGGGGCCAACGTCCTGACTTTC. Protein product: CASSRVGANVLTF.

This clone occurred once. The J gene is TRBJ2-3, the V gene TRBV6-4, with 9 bases identical to TRBD2. The CDR3 spans 15 residues. In germline, CDR1 is MRHNA, CDR2 SNTAGT. Losses at the gene ends were 3 bases for V and 4 bases for J; bases not matched to a gene: 5. CDR3 in amino acids: CASSDVSGSADTQYF. CDR3 coding DNA: TGTGCCAGCAGTGATGTTAGCGGGAGCGCAGATACGCAGTATTTT.

The chain is built from TRBV5-4 and TRBJ2-5; 12 bases fit TRBD2. The CDR3 totals 17 residues. V lost 2 bases, J lost 1 base, and 6 bases stayed unmatched. Germline V gene sequence: CDR1 SGHNT, CDR2 YYREEE (reference sequence). DNA of the CDR3: TGTGCCAGCAGCTTAAGGGGACTAGCGGGCCTCCAAGAGACCCAGTACTTC. Residues: CASSLRGLAGLQETQYF.

Remarks on this clone: One end of the junction does not line up with germline, which may come from a read error. CDR3 in amino acids: CASSSLSLAGGETQYF. CDR3 sequence (DNA): TGTGCTAGCAGCTCACTCAGCTTAGCGGGAGGGGAGACCCAGTACTTC. This chain uses TRBV7-7 with TRBJ2-5; the match to TRBD2 covers 11 bases. Germline CDR1 is SSHAT and CDR2 is FNYEAQ (reference sequence). CDR3 length: 16 residues.